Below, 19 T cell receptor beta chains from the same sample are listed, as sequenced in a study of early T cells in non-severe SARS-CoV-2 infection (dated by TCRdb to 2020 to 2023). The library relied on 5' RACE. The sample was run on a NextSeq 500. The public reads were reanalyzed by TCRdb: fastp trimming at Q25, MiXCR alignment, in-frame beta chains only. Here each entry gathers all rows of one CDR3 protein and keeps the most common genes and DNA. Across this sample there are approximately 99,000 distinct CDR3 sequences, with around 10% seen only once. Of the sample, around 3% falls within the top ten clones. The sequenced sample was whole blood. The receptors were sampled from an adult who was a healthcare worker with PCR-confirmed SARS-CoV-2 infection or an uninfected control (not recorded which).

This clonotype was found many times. CDR3 residues: CASSFLLGGNTGELFF. CDR3 bases: TGTGCCAGCAGCTTCCTACTCGGAGGGAACACCGGGGAGCTGTTTTTT. The rearrangement uses TRBV11-2 and TRBJ2-2; possibly TRBD2 for D (5 bases). V lost 3 bases, J lost 1 base, and 12 bases lay in between. Germline CDR1 is SGHAT and CDR2 is FQNNGV. The CDR3 consists of 16 residues.

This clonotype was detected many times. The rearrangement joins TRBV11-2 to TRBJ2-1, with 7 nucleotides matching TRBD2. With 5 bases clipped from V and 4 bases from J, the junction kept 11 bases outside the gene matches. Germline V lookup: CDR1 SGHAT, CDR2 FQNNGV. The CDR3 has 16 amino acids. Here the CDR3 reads CASSPRHLAEYNEQFF. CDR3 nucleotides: TGTGCCAGCAGCCCCCGACACCTAGCGGAGTACAATGAGCAGTTCTTC.

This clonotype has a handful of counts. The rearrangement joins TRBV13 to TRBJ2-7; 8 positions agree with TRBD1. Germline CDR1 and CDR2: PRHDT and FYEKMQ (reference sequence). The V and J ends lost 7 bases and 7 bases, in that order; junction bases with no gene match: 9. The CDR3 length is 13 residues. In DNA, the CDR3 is TGTGCCAGCATCGAGACAGGGGTGGGGGAGCAGTACTTC. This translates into CASIETGVGEQYF.

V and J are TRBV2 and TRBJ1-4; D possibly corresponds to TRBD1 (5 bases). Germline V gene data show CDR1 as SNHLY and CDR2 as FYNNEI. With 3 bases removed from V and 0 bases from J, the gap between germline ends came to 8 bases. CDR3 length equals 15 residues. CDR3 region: CASSDPGATNEKLFF. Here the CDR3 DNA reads TGTGCCAGCAGTGATCCGGGGGCAACTAATGAAAAACTGTTTTTT.

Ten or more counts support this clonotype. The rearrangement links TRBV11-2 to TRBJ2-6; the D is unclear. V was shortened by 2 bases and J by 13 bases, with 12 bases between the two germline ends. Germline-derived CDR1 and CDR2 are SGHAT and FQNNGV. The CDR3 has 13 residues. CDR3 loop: CASSLSSQLVLTF. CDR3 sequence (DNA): TGTGCCAGCAGCTTATCGTCACAACTTGTCCTGACTTTC.

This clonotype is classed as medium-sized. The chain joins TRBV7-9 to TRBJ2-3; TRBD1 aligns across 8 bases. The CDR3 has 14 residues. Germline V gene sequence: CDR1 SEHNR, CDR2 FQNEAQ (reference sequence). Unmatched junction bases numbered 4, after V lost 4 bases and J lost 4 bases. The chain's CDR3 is CASSSTGAADTQYF. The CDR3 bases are TGTGCCAGCAGCTCGACAGGGGCGGCAGATACGCAGTATTTT.

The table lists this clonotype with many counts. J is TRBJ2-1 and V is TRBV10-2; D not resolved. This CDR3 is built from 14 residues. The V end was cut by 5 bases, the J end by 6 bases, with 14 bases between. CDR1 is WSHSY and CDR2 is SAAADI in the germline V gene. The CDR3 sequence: CASSPIETINEQFF. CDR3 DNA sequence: TGCGCCAGCAGTCCTATCGAAACAATCAATGAGCAGTTCTTC.

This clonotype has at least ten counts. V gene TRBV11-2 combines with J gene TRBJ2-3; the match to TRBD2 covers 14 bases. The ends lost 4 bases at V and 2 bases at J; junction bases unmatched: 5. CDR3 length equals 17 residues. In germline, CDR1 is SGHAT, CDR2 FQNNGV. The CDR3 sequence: CASSSGTSGRDTDTQYF. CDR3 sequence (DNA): TGTGCCAGCAGCTCCGGGACTAGCGGGAGAGACACAGATACGCAGTATTTT.

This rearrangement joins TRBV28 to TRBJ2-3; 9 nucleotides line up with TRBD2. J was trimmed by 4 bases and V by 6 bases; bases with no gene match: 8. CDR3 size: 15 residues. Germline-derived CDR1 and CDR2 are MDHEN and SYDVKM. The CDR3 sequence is CASSPAGGQADTQYF. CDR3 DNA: TGTGCCAGCAGCCCCGCGGGGGGGCAGGCAGATACGCAGTATTTT. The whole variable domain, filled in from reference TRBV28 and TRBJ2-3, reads DVKVTQSSRYLVKRTGEKVFLECVQDMDHENMFWYRQDPGLGLRLIYFSYDVKMKEKGDIPEGYSVSREKKERFSLILESASTNQTSMYLCASSPAGGQADTQYFGPGTRLTVL.

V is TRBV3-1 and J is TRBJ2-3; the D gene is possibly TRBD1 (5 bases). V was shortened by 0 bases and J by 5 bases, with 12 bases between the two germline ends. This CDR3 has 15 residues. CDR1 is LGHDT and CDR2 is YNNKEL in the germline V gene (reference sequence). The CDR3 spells CASSQDPRAEDTQYF. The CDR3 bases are TGTGCCAGCAGCCAAGATCCCAGGGCGGAAGATACGCAGTATTTT.

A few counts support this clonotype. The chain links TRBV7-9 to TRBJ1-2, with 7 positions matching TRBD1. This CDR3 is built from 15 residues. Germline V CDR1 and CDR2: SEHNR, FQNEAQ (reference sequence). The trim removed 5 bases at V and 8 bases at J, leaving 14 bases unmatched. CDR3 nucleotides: TGTGCCAGCAGCCGTAGCCAGGGGGAGGTCGACGGCTACACCTTC. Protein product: CASSRSQGEVDGYTF.

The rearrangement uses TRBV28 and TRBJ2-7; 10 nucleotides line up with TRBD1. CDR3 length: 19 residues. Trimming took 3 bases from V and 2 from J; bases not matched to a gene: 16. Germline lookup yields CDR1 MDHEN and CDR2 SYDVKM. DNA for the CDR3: TGTGCCAGCAGTTTCTCGGGACAGGGGATGAAGGGACTACCCTACGAGCAGTACTTC. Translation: CASSFSGQGMKGLPYEQYF.

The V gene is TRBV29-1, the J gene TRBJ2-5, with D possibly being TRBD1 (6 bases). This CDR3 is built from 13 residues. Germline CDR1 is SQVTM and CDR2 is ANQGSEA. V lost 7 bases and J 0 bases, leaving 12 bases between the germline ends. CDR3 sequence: CSGRGQNQETQYF. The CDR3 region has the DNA TGCAGCGGAAGGGGACAAAACCAAGAGACCCAGTACTTC.

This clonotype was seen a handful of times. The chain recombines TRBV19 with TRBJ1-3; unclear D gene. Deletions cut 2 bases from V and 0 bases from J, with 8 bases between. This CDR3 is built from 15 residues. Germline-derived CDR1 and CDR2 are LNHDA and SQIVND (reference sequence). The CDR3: CASSIPSSSGNTIYF. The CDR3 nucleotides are TGTGCCAGTAGTATACCGAGCAGCTCTGGAAACACCATATATTTT.

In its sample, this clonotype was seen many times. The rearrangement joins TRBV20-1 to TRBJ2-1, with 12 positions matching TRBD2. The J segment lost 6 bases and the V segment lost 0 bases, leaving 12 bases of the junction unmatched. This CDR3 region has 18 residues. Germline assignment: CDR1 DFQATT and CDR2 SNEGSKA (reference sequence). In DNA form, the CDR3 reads TGCAGTGCTAGAGATTTCGGGCCTAGCGGGAGGGATGGCAATGAGCAGTTCTTC. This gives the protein CSARDFGPSGRDGNEQFF.

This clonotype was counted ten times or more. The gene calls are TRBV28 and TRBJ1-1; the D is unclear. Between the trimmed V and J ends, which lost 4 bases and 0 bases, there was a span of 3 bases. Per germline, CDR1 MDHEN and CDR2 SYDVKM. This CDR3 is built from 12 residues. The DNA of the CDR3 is TGTGCCAGCAGTTCGATGAACACTGAAGCTTTCTTT. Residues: CASSSMNTEAFF.

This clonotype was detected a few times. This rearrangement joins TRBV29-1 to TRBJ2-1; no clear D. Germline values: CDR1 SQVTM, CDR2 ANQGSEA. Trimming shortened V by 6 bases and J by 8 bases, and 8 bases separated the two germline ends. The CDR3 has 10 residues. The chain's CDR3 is CSVYPHEQFF. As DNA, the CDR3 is TGCAGCGTCTACCCCCATGAGCAGTTCTTC.

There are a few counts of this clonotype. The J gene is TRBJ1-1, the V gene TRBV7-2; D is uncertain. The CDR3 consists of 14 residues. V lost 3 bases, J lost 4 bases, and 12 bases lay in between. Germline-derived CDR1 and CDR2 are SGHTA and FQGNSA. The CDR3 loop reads CASSFPRDGTEAFF. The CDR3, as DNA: TGTGCCAGCAGCTTTCCGAGGGATGGCACTGAAGCTTTCTTT.

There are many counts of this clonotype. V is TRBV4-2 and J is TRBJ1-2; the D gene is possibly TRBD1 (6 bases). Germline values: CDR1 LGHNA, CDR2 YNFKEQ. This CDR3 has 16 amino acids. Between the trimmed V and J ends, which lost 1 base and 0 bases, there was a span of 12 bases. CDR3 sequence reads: CASSQGGREPNYGYTF. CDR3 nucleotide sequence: TGTGCCAGCAGCCAAGGGGGGCGGGAGCCTAACTATGGCTACACCTTC.